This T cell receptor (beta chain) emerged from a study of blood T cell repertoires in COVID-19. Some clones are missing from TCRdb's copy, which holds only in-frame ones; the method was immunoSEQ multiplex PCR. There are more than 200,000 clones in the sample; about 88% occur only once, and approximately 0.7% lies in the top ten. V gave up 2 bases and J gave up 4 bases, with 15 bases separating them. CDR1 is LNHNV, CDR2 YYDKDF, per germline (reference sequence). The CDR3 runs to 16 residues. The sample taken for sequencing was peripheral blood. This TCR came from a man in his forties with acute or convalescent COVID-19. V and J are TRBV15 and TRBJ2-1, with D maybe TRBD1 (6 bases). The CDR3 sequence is CATSRTSTGPYNEQFF. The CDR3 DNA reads TGTGCCACCAGCAGAACGTCCACAGGGCCATACAATGAGCAGTTCTTC. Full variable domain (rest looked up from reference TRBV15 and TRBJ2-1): DAMVIQNPRYQVTQFGKPVTLSCSQTLNHNVMYWYQQKSSQAPKLLFHYYDKDFNNEADTPDNFQSRRPNTSFCFLDIRSPGLGDTAMYLCATSRTSTGPYNEQFFGPGTRLTVL.